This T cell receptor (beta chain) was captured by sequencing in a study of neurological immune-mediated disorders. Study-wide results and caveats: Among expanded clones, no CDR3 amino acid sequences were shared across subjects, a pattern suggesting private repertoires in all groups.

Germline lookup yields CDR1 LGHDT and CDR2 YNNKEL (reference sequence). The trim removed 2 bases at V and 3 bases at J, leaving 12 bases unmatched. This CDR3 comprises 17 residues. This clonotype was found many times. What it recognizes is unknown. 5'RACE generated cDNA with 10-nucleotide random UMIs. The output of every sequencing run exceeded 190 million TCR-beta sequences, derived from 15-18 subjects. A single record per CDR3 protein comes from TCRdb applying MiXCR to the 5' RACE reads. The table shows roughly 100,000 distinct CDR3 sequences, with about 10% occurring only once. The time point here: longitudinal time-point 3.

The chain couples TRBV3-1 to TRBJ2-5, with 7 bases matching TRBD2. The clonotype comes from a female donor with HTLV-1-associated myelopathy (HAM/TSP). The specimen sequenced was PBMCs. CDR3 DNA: TGTGCCAGCAGCCAACCCTCCCGGCTACGGGGGGAAGAGACCCAGTACTTC. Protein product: CASSQPSRLRGEETQYF.